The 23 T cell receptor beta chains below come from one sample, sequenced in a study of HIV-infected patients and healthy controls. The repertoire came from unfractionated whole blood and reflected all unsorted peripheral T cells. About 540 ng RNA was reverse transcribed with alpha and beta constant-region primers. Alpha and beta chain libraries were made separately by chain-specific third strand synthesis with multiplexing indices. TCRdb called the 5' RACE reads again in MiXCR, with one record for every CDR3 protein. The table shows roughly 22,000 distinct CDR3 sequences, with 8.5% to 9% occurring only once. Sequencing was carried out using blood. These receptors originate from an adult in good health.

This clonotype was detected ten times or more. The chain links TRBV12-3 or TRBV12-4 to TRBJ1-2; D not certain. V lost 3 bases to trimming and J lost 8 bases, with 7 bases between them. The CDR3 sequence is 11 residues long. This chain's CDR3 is CASSLARGYTF. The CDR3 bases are TGTGCCAGCAGTTTGGCCCGCGGCTACACCTTC.

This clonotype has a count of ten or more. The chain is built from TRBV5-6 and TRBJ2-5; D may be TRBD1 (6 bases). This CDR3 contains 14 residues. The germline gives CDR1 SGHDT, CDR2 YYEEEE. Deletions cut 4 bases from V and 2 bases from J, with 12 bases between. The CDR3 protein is CASSPEDRQETQYF. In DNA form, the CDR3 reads TGTGCCAGCAGCCCGGAAGACAGGCAAGAGACCCAGTACTTC.

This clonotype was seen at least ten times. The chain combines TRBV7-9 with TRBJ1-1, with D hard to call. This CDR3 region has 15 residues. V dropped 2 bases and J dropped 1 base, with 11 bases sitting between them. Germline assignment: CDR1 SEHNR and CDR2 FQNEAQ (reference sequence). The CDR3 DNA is TGTGCCAGCAGCTTATTTAACACACCGAACACTGAAGCTTTCTTT. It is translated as CASSLFNTPNTEAFF.

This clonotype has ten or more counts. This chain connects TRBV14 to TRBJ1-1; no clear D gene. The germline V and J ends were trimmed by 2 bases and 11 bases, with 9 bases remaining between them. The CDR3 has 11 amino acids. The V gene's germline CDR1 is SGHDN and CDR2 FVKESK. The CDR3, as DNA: TGTGCCAGCAGCCAACTCTCGACGGCTTTCTTT. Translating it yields CASSQLSTAFF. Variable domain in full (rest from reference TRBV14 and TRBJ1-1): EAGVTQFPSHSVIEKGQTVTLRCDPISGHDNLYWYRRVMGKEIKFLLHFVKESKQDESGMPNNRFLAERTGGTYSTLKVQPAELEDSGVYFCASSQLSTAFFGQGTRLTVV.

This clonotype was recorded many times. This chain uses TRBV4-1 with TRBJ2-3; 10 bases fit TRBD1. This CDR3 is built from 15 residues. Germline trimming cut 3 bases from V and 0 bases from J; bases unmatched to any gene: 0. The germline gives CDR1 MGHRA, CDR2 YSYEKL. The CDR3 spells CASSQGQGSTDTQYF. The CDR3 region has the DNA TGCGCCAGCAGCCAGGGACAGGGGAGCACAGATACGCAGTATTTT.

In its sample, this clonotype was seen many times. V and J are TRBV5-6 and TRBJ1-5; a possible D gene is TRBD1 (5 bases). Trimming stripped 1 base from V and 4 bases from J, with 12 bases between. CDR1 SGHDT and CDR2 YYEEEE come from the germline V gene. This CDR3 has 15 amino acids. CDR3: CASSLLGQGNQPQHF. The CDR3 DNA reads TGTGCCAGCAGCTTGTTGGGTCAGGGAAATCAGCCCCAGCATTTT.

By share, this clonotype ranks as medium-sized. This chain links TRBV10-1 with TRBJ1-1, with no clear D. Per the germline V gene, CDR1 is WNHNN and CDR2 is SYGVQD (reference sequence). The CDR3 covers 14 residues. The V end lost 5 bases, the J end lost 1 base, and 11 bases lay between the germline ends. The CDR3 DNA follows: TGCGCCAGCAGTCCGGTCGGAGAGAACACTGAAGCTTTCTTT. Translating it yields CASSPVGENTEAFF.

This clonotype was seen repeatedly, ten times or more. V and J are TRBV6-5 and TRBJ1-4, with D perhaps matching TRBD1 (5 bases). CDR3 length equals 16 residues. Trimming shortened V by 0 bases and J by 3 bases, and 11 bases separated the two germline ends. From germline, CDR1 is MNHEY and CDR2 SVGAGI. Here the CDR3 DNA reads TGTGCCAGCAGTTACTCGATAGGGGTTCCTAATGAAAAACTGTTTTTT. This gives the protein CASSYSIGVPNEKLFF.

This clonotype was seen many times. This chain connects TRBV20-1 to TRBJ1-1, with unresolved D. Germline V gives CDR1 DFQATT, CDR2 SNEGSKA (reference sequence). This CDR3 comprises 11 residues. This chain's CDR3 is CRQYMFTEAFF. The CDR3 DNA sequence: TGCAGGCAATACATGTTCACTGAAGCTTTCTTT.

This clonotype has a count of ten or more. CDR3 protein: CASGQGYGNTEAFF. Here the CDR3 DNA reads TGTGCCAGCGGACAGGGTTATGGGAACACTGAAGCTTTCTTT. The rearrangement uses TRBV6-5 and TRBJ1-1; 8 bases match TRBD1. The CDR3 contains 14 residues. With V trimmed by 8 bases and J by 1 base, 6 bases remained unmatched. From germline, CDR1 is MNHEY and CDR2 SVGAGI.

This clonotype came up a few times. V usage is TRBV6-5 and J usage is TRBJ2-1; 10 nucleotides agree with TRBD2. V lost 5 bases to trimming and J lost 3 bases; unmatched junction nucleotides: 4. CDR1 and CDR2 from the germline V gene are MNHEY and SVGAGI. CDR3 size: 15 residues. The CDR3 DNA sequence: TGTGCCAGCAGTCCCCGACTAGCGGGCTACAATGAGCAGTTCTTC. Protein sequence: CASSPRLAGYNEQFF.

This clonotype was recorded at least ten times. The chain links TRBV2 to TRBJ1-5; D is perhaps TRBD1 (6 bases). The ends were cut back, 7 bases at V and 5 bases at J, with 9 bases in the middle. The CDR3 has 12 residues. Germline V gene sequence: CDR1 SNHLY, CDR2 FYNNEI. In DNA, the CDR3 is TGTGCCAGCACCAGGGGCGATCAGCCCCAGCATTTT. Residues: CASTRGDQPQHF.

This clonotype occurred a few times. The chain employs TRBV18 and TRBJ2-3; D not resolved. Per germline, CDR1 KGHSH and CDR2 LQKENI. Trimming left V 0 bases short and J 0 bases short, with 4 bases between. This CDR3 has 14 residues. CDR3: CASSPPSSTDTQYF. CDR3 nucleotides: TGTGCCAGCTCACCACCCTCTAGCACAGATACGCAGTATTTT.

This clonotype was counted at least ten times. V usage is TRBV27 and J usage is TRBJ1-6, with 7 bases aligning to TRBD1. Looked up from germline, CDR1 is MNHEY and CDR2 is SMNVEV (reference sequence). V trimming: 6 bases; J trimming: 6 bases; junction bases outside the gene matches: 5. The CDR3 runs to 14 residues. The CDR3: CASRFGQVNSPLHF. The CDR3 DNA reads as TGTGCCAGCAGATTCGGACAGGTTAATTCACCCCTCCACTTT.

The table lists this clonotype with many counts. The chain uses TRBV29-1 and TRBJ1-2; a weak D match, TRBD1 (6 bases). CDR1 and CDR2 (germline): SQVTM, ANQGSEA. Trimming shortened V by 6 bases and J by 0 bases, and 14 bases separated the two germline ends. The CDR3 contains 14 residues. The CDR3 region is CSVDLGGPNYGYTF. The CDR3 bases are TGCAGCGTCGATCTGGGGGGGCCTAACTATGGCTACACCTTC.

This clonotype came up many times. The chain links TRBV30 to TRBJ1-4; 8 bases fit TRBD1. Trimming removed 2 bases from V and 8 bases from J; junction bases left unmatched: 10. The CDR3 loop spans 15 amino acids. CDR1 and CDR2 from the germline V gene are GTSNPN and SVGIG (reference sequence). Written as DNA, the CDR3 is TGTGCCTGGAGTCTATCAGGGGGCAGGCGGGAAAAACTGTTTTTT. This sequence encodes CAWSLSGGRREKLFF.

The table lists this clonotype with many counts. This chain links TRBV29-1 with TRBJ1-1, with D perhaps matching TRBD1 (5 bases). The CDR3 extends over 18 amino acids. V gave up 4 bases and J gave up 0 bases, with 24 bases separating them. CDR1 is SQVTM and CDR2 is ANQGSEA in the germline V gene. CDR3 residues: CSVVGGGRRVNLNTEAFF. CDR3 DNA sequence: TGCAGCGTTGTCGGGGGAGGCAGGCGCGTCAATTTGAACACTGAAGCTTTCTTT.

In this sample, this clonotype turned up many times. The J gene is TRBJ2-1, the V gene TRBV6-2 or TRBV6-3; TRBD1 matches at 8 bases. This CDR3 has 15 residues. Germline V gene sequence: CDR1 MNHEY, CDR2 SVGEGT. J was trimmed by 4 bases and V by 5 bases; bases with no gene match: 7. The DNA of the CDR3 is TGTGCCAGCAGTCTGACAGGGGCCCGATACAATGAGCAGTTCTTC. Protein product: CASSLTGARYNEQFF.

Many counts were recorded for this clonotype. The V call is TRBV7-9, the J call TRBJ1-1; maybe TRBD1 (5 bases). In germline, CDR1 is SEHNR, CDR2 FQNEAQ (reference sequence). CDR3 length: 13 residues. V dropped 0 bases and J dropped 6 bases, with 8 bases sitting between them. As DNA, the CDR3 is TGTGCCAGCAGCTTAGCGGGGCAGGCTGAAGCTTTCTTT. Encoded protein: CASSLAGQAEAFF.

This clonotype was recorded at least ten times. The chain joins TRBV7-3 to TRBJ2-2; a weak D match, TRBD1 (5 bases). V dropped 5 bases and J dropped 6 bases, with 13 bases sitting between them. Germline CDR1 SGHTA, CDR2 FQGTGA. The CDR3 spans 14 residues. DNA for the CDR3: TGTGCCAGCAGCCCGTGGACATTTCCCGGGGAGCTGTTTTTT. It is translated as CASSPWTFPGELFF.

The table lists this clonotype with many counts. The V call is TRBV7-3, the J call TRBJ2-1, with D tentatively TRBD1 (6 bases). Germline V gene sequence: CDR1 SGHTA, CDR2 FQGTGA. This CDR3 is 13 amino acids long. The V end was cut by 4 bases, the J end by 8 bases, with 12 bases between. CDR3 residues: CASSSWDIDEQFF. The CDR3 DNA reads TGTGCCAGCAGCTCCTGGGACATCGATGAGCAGTTCTTC.

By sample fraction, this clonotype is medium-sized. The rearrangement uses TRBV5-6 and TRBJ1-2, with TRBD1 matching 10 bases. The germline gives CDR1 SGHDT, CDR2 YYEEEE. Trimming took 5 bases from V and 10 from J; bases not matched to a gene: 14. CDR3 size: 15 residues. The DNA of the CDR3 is TGTGCCAGCAGTAAAACCAGGTGGGACAGGGGATACTACACCTTC. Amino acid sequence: CASSKTRWDRGYYTF.

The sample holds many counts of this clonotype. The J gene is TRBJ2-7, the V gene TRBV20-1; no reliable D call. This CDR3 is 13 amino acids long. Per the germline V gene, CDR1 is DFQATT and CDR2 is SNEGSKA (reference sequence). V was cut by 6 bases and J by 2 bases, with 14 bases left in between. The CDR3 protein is CSAIDRSTYEQYF. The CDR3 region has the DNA TGCAGTGCCATTGATCGGTCCACCTACGAGCAGTACTTC.